Listed below are T cell receptor beta chains from one sample, sequenced in a study of blood T cell repertoires in COVID-19. TCRdb keeps only in-frame clones here, not all; method: immunoSEQ multiplex PCR. The table includes roughly 400,000 clones, nearly 90% detected once. The material sequenced was PBMCs or T cells enriched from blood (not recorded which). The source is a young woman who had recovered from COVID-19. CDR3s include the opening cysteine and the closing phenylalanine or tryptophan. The D gene is left open where the match is weak. A row's size may be missing; if present it is once, few, many or a size class.

j_call d_call clone_size v_call cdr3_nt cdr3_aa
TRBJ2-2 NA NA TRBV25-1 TGTGCCAGCAGTGAATTTTATGTCAGCAGGGACACCGGGGAGCTGTTTTTT CASSEFYVSRDTGELFF
TRBJ1-1 NA few TRBV6-5 TGTGCCAGCAGTCCGACACCCTCGAACACTGAAGCTTTCTTT CASSPTPSNTEAFF
TRBJ1-2 TRBD1 NA TRBV30 TGTGCCTGGAGGAACAAAGGGACCAGGGGGCTCTATTATGGCTACACCTTC CAWRNKGTRGLYYGYTF
TRBJ2-5 NA NA TRBV30 TGTGCCTGGAGTGTAAACGGGGAGACCCAGTACTTC CAWSVNGETQYF
TRBJ1-1 NA NA TRBV19 TGTGCCAGTAGTACACGGTTTGCCTATGAAGCTTTCTTT CASSTRFAYEAFF
TRBJ1-5 NA few TRBV30 TGTGCCTGGAGTCGAGATAGCAATCAGCCCCAGCATTTT CAWSRDSNQPQHF
TRBJ1-6 TRBD1 NA TRBV6-9 TGTGCCAGCAGCCCAGGGACAGGGGGCACACCCCTCCACTTT CASSPGTGGTPLHF
TRBJ2-3 TRBD1 NA TRBV11-3 TGTGCCAGCAGCTTGGGACAGCCGTCCACAGATACGCAGTATTTT CASSLGQPSTDTQYF
TRBJ2-7 NA NA TRBV5-1 TGCGCCAGCAGCGGGAGGTCCTACGAGCAGTACTTC CASSGRSYEQYF
TRBJ2-4 TRBD1 NA TRBV11-2 TGTGCCAGCAGCTTAGAGGGGACAGTTGGGATAATTCAGTACTTC CASSLEGTVGIIQYF
TRBJ1-2 NA NA TRBV6-4 TGTGCCAGCAGTGTGGTCCCAGGCGCCAACTATGGCTACACCTTC CASSVVPGANYGYTF
TRBJ2-2 TRBD1 NA TRBV9 TGTGCCAGCAGCGACCGACAGGGGGTGGGAACCGGGGAGCTGTTTTTT CASSDRQGVGTGELFF
TRBJ1-5 TRBD1 NA TRBV7-8 TGTGCCAGCAGCTTAGCGACAGGGAATCAGCCCCAGCATTTT CASSLATGNQPQHF
TRBJ1-5 TRBD1 NA TRBV30 TGTGCCTGGAGATTGACAGGGTTAGGTCAGCCCCAGCATTTT CAWRLTGLGQPQHF